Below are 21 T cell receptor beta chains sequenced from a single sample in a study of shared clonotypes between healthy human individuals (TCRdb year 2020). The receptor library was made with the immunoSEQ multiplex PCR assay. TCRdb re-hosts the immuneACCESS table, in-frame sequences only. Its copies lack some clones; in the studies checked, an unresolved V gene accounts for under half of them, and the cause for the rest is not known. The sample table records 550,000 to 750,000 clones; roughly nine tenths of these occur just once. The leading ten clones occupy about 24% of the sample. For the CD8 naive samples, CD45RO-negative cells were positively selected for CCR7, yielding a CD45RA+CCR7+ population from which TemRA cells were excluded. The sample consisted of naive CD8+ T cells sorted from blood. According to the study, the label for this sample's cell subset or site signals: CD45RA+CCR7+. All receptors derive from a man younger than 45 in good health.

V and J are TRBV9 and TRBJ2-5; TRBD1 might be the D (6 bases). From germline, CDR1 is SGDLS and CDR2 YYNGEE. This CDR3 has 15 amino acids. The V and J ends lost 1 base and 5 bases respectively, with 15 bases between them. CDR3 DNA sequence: TGTGCCAGCAGCGTACTTGCGGACAGATGGGAGACCCAGTACTTC. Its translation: CASSVLADRWETQYF.

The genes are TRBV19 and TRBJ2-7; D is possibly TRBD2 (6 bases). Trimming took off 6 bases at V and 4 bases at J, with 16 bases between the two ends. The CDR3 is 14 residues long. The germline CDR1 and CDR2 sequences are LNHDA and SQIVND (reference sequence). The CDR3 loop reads CASSPTPGAYEQYF. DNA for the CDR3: TGTGCCAGTAGCCCCACCCCGGGAGCATACGAGCAGTACTTC.

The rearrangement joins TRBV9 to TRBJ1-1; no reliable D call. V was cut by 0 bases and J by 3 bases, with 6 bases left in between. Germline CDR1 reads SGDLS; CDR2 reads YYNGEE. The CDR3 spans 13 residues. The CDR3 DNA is TGTGCCAGCAGCGTAGGGAGGTACACTGAAGCTTTCTTT. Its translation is CASSVGRYTEAFF. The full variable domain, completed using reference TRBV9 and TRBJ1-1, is DSGVTQTPKHLITATGQRVTLRCSPRSGDLSVYWYQQSLDQGLQFLIQYYNGEERAKGNILERFSAQQFPDLHSELNLSSLELGDSALYFCASSVGRYTEAFFGQGTRLTVV.

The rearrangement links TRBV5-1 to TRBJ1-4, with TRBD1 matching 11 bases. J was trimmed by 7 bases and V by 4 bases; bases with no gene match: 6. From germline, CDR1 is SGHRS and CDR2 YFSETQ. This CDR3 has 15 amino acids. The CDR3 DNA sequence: TGCGCCAGCAGCGCCGGGACAGGGGGTGTTGAAAAACTGTTTTTT. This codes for CASSAGTGGVEKLFF. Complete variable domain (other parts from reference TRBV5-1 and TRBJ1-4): KAGVTQTPRYLIKTRGQQVTLSCSPISGHRSVSWYQQTPGQGLQFLFEYFSETQRNKGNFPGRFSGRQFSNSRSEMNVSTLELGDSALYLCASSAGTGGVEKLFFGSGTQLSVL.

CDR3 nucleotides: TGTGCCAGCAGCTTAGGGACTAGCGGGAGCCGTGGCACCGGGGAGCTGTTTTTT. Translating gives CASSLGTSGSRGTGELFF. V usage is TRBV7-9 and J usage is TRBJ2-2; TRBD2 matches 13 bases. J gave up 4 bases and V 1 base, and 6 bases lay outside the gene matches. CDR3 length: 18 residues. Germline CDR1 and CDR2: SEHNR and FQNEAQ (reference sequence).

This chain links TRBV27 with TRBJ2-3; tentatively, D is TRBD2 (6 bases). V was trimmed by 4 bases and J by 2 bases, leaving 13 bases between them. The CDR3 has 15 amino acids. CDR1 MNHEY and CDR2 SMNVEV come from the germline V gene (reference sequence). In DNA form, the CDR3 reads TGTGCCAGCAGTTCAGGCGGGGATTTCACAGATACGCAGTATTTT. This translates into CASSSGGDFTDTQYF.

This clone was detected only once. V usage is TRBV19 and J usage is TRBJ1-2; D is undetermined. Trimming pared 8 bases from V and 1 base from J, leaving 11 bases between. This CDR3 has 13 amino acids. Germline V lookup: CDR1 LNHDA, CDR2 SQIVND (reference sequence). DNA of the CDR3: TGTGCCAGTGGCGGGGAGTTTAACTATGGCTACACCTTC. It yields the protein CASGGEFNYGYTF.

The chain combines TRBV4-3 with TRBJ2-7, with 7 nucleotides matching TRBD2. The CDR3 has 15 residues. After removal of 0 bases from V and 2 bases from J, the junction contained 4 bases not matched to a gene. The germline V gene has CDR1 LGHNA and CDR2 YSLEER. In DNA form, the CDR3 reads TGCGCCAGCAGCCAAGACGGGGGGAGGGCCTACGAGCAGTACTTC. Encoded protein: CASSQDGGRAYEQYF.

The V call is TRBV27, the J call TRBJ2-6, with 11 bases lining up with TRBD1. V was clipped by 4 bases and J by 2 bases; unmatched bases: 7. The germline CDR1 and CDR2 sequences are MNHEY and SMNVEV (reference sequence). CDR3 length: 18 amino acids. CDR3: CASSSSGTGGTGANVLTF. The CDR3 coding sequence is TGTGCCAGCAGTTCATCCGGGACAGGGGGAACTGGGGCCAACGTCCTGACTTTC.

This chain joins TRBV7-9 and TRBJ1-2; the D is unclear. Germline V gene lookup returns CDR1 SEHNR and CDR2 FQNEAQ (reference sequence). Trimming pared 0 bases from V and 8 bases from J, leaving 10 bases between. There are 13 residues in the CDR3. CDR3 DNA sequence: TGTGCCAGCAGCTTAGCCGGGGTGGAAGGCTACACCTTC. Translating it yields CASSLAGVEGYTF.

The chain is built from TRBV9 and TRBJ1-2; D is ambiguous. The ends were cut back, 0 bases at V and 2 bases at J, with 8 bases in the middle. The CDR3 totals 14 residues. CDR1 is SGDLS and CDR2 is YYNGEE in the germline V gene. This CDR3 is CASSVAGLNYGYTF. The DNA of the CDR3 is TGTGCCAGCAGCGTAGCTGGGCTAAACTATGGCTACACCTTC.

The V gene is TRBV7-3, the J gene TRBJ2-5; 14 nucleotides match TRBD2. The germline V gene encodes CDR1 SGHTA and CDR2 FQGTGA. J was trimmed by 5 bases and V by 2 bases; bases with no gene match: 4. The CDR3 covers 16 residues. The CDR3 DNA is TGTGCCAGCAGCTTATCGGGACTAGCGGGAGATGAGACCCAGTACTTC. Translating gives CASSLSGLAGDETQYF.

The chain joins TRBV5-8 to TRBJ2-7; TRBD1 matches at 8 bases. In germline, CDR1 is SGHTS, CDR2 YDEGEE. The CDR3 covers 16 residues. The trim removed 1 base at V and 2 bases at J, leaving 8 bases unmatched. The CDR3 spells CASSLTRGHIPYEQYF. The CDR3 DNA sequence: TGTGCCAGCAGCTTGACCAGGGGGCACATCCCCTACGAGCAGTACTTC.

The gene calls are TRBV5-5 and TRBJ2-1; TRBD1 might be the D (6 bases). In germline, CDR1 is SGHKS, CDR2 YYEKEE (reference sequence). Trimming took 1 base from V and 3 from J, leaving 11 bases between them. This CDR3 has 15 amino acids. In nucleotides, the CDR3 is TGTGCCAGCAGCTTGTACAGGGCGGACTACAATGAGCAGTTCTTC. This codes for CASSLYRADYNEQFF.

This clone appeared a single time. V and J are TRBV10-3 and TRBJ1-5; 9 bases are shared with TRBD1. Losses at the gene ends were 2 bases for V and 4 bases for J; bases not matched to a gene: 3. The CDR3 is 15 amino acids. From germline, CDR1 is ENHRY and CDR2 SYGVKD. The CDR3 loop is CAISEGTGTNQPQHF. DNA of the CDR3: TGTGCCATCAGTGAGGGGACAGGGACGAATCAGCCCCAGCATTTT.

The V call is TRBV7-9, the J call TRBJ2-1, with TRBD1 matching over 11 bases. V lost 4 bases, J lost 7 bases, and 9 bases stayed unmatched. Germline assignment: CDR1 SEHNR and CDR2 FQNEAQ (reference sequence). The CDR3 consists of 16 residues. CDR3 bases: TGTGCCAGCAGCTCTTTTGGACAGGGGGCGCGGAATGAGCAGTTCTTC. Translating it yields CASSSFGQGARNEQFF.

CDR3 in DNA: TGTGCCAGCAGCGTCGGACTAGCAGGAGACCAAGAGACCCAGTACTTC. Translated, it gives CASSVGLAGDQETQYF. The rearrangement uses TRBV9 and TRBJ2-5; 8 positions agree with TRBD2. The junction had 6 bases not matched to a gene; V was cut back by 2 bases and J by 0 bases. CDR1 and CDR2 (germline): SGDLS, YYNGEE. The length of the CDR3 is 16 residues.

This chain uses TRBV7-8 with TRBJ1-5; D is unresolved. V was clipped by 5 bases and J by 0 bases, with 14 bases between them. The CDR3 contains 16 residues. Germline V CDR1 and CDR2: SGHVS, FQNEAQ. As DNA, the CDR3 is TGTGCCAGCAGCCCCCACGGGGAATATAGCAATCAGCCCCAGCATTTT. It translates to CASSPHGEYSNQPQHF.

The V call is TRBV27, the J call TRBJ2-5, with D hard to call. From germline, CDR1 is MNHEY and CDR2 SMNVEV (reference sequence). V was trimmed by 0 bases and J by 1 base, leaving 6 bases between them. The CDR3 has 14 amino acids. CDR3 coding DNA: TGTGCCAGCAGTTTATCGTCACTCCAAGAGACCCAGTACTTC. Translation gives CASSLSSLQETQYF.

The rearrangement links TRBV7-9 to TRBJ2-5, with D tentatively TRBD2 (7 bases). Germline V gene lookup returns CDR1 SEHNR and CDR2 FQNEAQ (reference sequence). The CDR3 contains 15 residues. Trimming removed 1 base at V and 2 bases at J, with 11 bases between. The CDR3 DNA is TGTGCCAGCAGCTTAGAGAGGGGGGGACAAGAGACCCAGTACTTC. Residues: CASSLERGGQETQYF.

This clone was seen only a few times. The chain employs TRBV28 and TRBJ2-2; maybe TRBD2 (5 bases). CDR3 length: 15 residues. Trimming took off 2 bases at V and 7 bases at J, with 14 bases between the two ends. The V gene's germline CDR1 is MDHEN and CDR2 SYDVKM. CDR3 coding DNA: TGTGCCAGCAGTTTAGCCCCCCCGGGAATCGGGGAGCTGTTTTTT. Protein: CASSLAPPGIGELFF.